This T cell receptor beta chain originates from a study of blood T cell repertoires in COVID-19. Study overall: Spain, Italy and the United States supplied samples that represented acute and convalescent COVID-19. Sample material is recorded as cDNA or gDNA derived from T cells, B-cell-depleted T cells, or PBMCs.

In the authors' methods: Amplification from reference gene primers served as the basis for estimated nucleated cell counts. TCRdb keeps only in-frame clones here, not all; method: immunoSEQ multiplex PCR. Clone size and V and J calls were adopted from that table, with D and trimming inferred from the DNA. The sample yields about 360,000 clones, 81% seen once. Looked up from germline, CDR1 is SGHRS and CDR2 is YFSETQ. The V and J ends lost 1 base and 8 bases respectively, with 21 bases between them. This CDR3 is 16 amino acids long. The rearrangement joins TRBV5-1 to TRBJ1-2, with a tentative D call TRBD1 (5 bases). Material for sequencing was peripheral blood. This sequence originates from a human donor with acute or convalescent COVID-19. The donor label of this sample is uncertain. CDR3 amino acids: CASSLSTGATFGGYTF. In DNA form, the CDR3 reads TGCGCCAGCAGCTTGTCTACAGGTGCCACATTTGGGGGCTACACCTTC.